This T cell receptor beta chain was retrieved from a study of shared clonotypes between healthy human individuals. Template for every sorted-subset replicate PCR totaled around 200 ng DNA, 25,000 to 35,000 T cell genomes. Only in-frame clones appear in the TCRdb table, and some are missing; sequencing was by immunoSEQ multiplex PCR. This table holds about a million clones, about 75% found once. This clone was seen once. Looked up from germline, CDR1 is SEHNR and CDR2 is FQNEAQ (reference sequence). The length of the CDR3 is 16 residues. The V gene end was trimmed by 1 base and the J gene end by 7 bases; junction bases not matched to a gene: 10.

The chain is built from TRBV7-9 and TRBJ2-1, with 7 nucleotides matching TRBD1. The receptor was isolated from a man aged 18 to 30 in good health. Source material: memory CD4+ T cells sorted from blood. Described subset: CD45RA-negative fraction. The CDR3 coding sequence is TGTGCCAGCAGCTTAGGAGGTACAGGGGTATGGAATGAGCAGTTCTTC. It codes for CASSLGGTGVWNEQFF.